This T cell receptor (beta chain) comes out of a study of regulatory T cells in long-lasting Graves disease. Study observations and caveats: Sample size was small, which may have lowered accuracy. Persistent patients shared more public clonotypes (about 2,900) than new patients (about 1,000).

This clonotype was seen only a few times. What it binds is unknown. Investigators prepared the TCR beta libraries by applying iRepertoire HTBI primers and Arm-PCR of CDR3 regions. TCRdb re-called the multiplex PCR reads through MiXCR, storing one row per CDR3 protein. Of about 470,000 distinct CDR3 sequences in the sample, roughly 15% were seen once. Described time point: newly diagnosed GD, antithyroid drugs for less than 3 months. PBMC RNA served as the TCR library source. Germline lookup yields CDR1 DFQATT and CDR2 SNEGSKA (reference sequence). This CDR3 has 16 residues. Trimming cost V 1 base and J 2 bases, with 12 bases left between them. These records were also assigned to another study, of T cells in Graves' hyperthyroidism and ophthalmopathy. That publication notes: With the HTBI primer set, the TCR CDR3 went through a first round of RT-PCR. Stable hyperthyroidism and ophthalmopathy were separated using 13 V-J signatures.

The source material was peripheral blood mononuclear cells (PBMCs), sampled at new diagnosis, from a patient treated with antithyroid drugs. This TCR was recovered from a middle-aged man with Graves disease. V usage is TRBV20-1 and J usage is TRBJ1-6, with D perhaps TRBD1 (5 bases). CDR3 in DNA: TGCAGTGCTAGAGGCTTGGGACGGACCTATAATTCACCCCTCCACTTT. As protein: CSARGLGRTYNSPLHF.